This T cell receptor beta chain was found in a study of shared clonotypes between healthy human individuals. Study in general: CD4 naive and memory got three plates each, CD8 naive two, CD8 memory one.

The V end lost 3 bases, the J end lost 1 base, and 13 bases lay between the germline ends. Germline values: CDR1 MDHEN, CDR2 SYDVKM. The CDR3 sequence is 16 residues long. A split of CD4+ cells into CD45RA+ naive and CD45RA-negative memory subsets was performed. TCRdb keeps only in-frame clones here, not all; method: immunoSEQ multiplex PCR. This table holds 2,500,000 or so clones, about 92% found once. As to this clone: The target antigen is unknown.

Broader study findings: Four donors shared around 5% of their naive CD4 clonotypes. Generation probability values for non-shared clonotypes were lower than those for clonotypes shared by all four donors.

The V and J genes are TRBV28 and TRBJ1-5, with unresolved D. Sequencing was done on a sample of naive CD4+ T cells sorted from blood. Subset given: CD45RA+ positively selected. This receptor was identified in a man aged 18 to 29 in good health. The CDR3 coding sequence is TGTGCCAGCAGTTTTAGTTTCCCGGGGAGCAATCAGCCCCAGCATTTT. It translates to CASSFSFPGSNQPQHF.